This T cell receptor beta chain derives from a study of T cell responses to AZD1222 COVID-19 vaccine. The overall study: Analysis merged second doses at about 4 or about 12 weeks. Study conclusions and caveats: The study reported that nearly half of spike-specific TCRs target unmutated variant regions. Spike as a whole was targeted by vaccine-associated CD4 TCRs, dominant at 160-218 and 743-854. Donor demographics were predominantly white British with a female majority; clonal diversity may be underestimated.

Germline V gene data show CDR1 as SGDLS and CDR2 as YYNGEE. This CDR3 contains 15 residues. The J segment lost 8 bases and the V segment lost 2 bases, leaving 5 bases of the junction unmatched. Profiled with immunoSEQ multiplex PCR; TCRdb holds only in-frame clones, not every one. This table has 130,000 to 150,000 clones, 80% to 90% appearing once. The table lists this clone with a count of one. Its cognate antigen is unknown. The clonotype originates from an adult in good health. The gene calls are TRBV9 and TRBJ2-1, with 12 bases aligning to TRBD1. Sequences were derived from peripheral blood, sampled on day 0 of AZD1222 vaccination. The CDR3 region has the DNA TGTGCCAGCAGCGTTACCGGGACAGGGGGCCATGAGCAGTTCTTC. Its protein product is CASSVTGTGGHEQFF.